This T cell receptor beta chain was sequenced during a study of CD8+ T cells in alopecia areata. Treatment reported: oral pan-JAK inhibitor, 5-10 mg twice daily. Germline loops: CDR1 SQVTM, CDR2 ANQGSEA. The V and J ends lost 4 bases and 3 bases respectively, with 12 bases between them. CDR3 length: 13 amino acids. Extracted from the samples, RNA was reverse transcribed into cDNA to serve as the sequencing template. Profiling relied on immunoSEQ multiplex PCR, and the TCRdb table lists in-frame clones only, not all of them. The table lists 150,000 to 200,000 clones, 60% of them singletons. The sample in question was CD4+ T cells sorted from blood, obtained at week 24, from a patient treated with tofacitinib. The source is a human donor with alopecia areata. The chain joins TRBV29-1 to TRBJ1-1; D is uncertain. The CDR3 is CSVVPLRDTEAFF. The DNA of the CDR3 is TGCAGCGTTGTTCCGCTCCGCGACACTGAAGCTTTCTTT.